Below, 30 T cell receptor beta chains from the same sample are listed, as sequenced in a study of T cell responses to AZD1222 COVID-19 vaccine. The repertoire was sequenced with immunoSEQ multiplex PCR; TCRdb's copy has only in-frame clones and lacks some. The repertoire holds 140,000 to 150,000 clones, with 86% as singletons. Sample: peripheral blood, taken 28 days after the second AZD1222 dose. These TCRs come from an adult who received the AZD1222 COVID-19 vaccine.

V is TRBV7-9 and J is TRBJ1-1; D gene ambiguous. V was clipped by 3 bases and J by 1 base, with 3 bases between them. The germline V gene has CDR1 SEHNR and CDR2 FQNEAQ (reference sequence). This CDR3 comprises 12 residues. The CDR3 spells CASSFKNTEAFF. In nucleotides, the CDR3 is TGTGCCAGCAGCTTCAAGAACACTGAAGCTTTCTTT.

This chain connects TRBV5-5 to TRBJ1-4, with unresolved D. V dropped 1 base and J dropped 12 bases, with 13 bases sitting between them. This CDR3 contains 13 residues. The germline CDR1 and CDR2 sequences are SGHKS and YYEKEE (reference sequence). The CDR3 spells CASSLFKEKELFF. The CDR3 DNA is TGTGCCAGCAGCTTGTTCAAGGAAAAGGAACTGTTTTTT.

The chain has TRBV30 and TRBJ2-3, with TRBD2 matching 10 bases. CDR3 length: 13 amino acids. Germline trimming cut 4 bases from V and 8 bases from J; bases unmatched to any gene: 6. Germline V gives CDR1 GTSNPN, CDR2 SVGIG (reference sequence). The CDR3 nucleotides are TGTGCCTGGACTAGCGGGAGAGCTCTTACGCAGTATTTT. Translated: CAWTSGRALTQYF.

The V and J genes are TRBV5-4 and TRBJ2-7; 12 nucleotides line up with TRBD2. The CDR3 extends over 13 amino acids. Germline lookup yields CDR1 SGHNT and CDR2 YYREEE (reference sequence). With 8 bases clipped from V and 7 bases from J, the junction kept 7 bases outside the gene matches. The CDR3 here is CASGLAGMWEQYF. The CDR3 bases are TGTGCCAGTGGACTAGCGGGGATGTGGGAGCAGTACTTC.

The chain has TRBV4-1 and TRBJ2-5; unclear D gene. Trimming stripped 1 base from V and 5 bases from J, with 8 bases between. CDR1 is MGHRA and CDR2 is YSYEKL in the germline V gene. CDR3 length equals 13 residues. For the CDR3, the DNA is TGCGCCAGCAGCCAAGGGGTCCGGGAGACCCAGTACTTC. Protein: CASSQGVRETQYF.

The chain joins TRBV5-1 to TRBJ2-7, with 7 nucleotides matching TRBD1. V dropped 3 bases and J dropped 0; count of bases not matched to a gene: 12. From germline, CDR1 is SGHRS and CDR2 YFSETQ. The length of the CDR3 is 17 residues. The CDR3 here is CASSWAVQGISSYEQYF. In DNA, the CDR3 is TGCGCCAGCAGCTGGGCCGTACAGGGGATCAGCTCCTACGAGCAGTACTTC.

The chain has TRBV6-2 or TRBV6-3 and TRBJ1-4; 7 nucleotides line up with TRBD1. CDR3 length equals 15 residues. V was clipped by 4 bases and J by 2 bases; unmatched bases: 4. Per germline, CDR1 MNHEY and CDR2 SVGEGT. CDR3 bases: TGTGCCAGCAGTTTTCGACAGGGCACTAATGAAAAACTGTTTTTT. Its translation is CASSFRQGTNEKLFF.

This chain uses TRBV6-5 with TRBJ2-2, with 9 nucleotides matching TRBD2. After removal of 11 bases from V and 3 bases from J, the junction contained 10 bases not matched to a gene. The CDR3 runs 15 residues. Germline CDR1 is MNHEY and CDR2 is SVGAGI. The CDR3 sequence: CAVGGLAGHTGELFF. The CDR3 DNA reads TGTGCCGTTGGAGGTCTAGCGGGACACACCGGGGAGCTGTTTTTT.

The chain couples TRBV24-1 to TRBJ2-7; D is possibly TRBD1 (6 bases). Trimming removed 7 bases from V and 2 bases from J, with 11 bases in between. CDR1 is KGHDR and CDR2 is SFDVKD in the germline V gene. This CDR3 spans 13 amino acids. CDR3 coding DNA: TGTGCCACCAGAAAGGGGGACACCTACGAGCAGTACTTC. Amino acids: CATRKGDTYEQYF.

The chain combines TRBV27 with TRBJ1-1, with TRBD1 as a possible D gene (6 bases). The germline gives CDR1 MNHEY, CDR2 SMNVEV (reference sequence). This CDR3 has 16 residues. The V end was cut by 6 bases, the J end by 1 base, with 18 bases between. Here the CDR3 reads CASRPGTHKGNTEAFF. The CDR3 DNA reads TGTGCCAGCAGGCCCGGGACACATAAAGGGAACACTGAAGCTTTCTTT.

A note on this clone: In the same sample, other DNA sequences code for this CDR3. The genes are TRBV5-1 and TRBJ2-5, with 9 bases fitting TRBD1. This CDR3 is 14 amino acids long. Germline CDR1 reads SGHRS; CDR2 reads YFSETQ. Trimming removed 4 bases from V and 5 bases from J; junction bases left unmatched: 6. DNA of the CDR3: TGCGCCAGCAGCCCGGGACAGGGCTTGGAGACCCAGTACTTC. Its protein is CASSPGQGLETQYF.

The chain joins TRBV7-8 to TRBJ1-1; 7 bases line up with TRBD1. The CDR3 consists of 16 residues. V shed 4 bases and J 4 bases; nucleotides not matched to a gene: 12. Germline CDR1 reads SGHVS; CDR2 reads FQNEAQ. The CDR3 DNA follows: TGTGCCAGCAGCTCCAGTAGCGTCGGACAGGCCACTGAAGCTTTCTTT. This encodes CASSSSSVGQATEAFF.

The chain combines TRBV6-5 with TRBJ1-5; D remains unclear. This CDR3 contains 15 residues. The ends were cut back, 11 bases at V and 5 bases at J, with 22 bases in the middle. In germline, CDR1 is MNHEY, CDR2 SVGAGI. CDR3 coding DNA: TGTGCCCCCCGGCCGTACCTCCGACCGTATCAGCCCCAGCATTTT. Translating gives CAPRPYLRPYQPQHF.

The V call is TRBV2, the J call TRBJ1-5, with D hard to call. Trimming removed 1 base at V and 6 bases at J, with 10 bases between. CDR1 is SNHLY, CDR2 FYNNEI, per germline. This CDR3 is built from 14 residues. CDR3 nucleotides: TGTGCCAGCAGTGAAGAAGGTTTTCGTCAGCCCCAGCATTTT. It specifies CASSEEGFRQPQHF.

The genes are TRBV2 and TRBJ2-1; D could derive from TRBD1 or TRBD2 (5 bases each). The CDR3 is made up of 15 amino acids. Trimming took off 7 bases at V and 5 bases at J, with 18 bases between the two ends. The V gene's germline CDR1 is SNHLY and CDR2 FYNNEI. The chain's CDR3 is CASTTLPGPDNEQFF. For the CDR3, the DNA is TGTGCCAGCACCACTTTGCCGGGACCGGACAATGAGCAGTTCTTC.

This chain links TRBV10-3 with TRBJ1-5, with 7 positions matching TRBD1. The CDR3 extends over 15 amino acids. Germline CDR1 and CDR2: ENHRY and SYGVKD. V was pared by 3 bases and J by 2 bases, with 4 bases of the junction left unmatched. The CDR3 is CAISERGLGNQPQHF. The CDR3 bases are TGTGCCATCAGTGAAAGGGGGCTAGGCAATCAGCCCCAGCATTTT.

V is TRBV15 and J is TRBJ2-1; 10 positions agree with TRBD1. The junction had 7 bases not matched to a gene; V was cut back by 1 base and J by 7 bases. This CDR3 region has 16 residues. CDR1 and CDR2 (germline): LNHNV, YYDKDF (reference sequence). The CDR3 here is CATSRVGTGDSNEQFF. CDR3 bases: TGTGCCACCAGCAGAGTAGGGACAGGGGATTCTAATGAGCAGTTCTTC.

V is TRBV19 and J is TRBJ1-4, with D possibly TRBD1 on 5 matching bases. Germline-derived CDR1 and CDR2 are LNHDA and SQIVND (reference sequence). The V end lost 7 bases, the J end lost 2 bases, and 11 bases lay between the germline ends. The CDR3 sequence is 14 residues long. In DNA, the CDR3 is TGTGCCAGTACTCCAGGGTGGACTAATGAAAAACTGTTTTTT. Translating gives CASTPGWTNEKLFF.

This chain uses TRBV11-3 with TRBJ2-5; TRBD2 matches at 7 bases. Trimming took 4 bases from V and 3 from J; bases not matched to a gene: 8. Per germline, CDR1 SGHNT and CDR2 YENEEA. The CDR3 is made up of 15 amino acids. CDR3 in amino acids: CASSWGGSEEETQYF. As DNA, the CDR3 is TGTGCCAGCAGCTGGGGGGGGAGCGAGGAAGAGACCCAGTACTTC. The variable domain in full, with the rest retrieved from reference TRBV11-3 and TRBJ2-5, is EAGVVQSPRYKIIEKKQPVAFWCNPISGHNTLYWYLQNLGQGPELLIRYENEEAVDDSQLPKDRFSAERLKGVDSTLKIQPAELGDSAVYLCASSWGGSEEETQYFGPGTRLLVL.

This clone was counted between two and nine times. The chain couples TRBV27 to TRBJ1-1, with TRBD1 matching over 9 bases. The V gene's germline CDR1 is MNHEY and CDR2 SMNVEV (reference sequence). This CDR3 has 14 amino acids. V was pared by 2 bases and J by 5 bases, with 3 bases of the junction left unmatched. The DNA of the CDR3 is TGTGCCAGCAGTTTAGTACAGGGGGCAACTGAAGCTTTCTTT. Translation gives CASSLVQGATEAFF.

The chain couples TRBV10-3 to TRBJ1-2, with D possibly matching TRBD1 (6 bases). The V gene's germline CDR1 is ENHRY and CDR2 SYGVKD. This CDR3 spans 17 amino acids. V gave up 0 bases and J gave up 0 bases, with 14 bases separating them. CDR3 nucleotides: TGTGCCATCAGTGAGTCCCGGACAGCCACCTCTAACTATGGCTACACCTTC. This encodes CAISESRTATSNYGYTF.

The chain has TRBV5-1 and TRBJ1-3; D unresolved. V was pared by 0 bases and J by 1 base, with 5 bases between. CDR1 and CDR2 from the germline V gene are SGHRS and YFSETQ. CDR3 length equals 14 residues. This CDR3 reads CASSLGNSGNTIYF. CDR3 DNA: TGCGCCAGCAGCTTGGGCAATTCTGGAAACACCATATATTTT.

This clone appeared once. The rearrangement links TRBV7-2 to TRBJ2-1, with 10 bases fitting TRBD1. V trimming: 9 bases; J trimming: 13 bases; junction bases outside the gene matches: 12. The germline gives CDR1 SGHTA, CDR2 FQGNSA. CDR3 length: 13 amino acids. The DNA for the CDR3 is TGTGCCAGTCGGCGGGACAGGGGCCCCAATCAGTTCTTC. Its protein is CASRRDRGPNQFF.

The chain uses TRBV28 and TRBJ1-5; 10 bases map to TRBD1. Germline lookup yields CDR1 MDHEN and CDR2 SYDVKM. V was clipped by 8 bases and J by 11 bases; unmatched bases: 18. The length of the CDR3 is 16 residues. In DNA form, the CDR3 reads TGTGCCAGCCTCGCAGGGACAGGGGCCGCTTTATTCGCCCAGCATTTT. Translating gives CASLAGTGAALFAQHF.

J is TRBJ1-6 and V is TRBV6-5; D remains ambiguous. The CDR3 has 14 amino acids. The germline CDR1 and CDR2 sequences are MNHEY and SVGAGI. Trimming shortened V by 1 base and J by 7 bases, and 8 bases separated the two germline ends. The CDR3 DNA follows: TGTGCCAGCAGTTACTTGGCTCCCAATTCACCCCTCCACTTT. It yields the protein CASSYLAPNSPLHF.

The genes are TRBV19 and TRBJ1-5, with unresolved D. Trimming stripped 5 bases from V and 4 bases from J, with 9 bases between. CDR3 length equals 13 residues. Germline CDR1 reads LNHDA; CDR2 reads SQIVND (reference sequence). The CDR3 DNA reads TGTGCCAGTAGTCTCGCCCCGAATCAGCCCCAGCATTTT. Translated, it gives CASSLAPNQPQHF.

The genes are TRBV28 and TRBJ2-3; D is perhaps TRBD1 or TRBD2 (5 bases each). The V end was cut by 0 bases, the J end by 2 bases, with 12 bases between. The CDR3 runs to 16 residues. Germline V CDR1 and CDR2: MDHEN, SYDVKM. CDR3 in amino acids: CASSLWGDADTDTQYF. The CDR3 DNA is TGTGCCAGCAGTTTATGGGGGGACGCCGACACAGATACGCAGTATTTT.

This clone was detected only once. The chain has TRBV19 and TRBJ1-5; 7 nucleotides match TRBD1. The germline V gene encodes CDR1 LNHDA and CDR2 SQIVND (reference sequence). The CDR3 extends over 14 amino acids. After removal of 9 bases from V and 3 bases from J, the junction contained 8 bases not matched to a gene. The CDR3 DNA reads TGTGCCAGCCGCGGGACAGCCACCAATCAGCCCCAGCATTTT. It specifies CASRGTATNQPQHF.

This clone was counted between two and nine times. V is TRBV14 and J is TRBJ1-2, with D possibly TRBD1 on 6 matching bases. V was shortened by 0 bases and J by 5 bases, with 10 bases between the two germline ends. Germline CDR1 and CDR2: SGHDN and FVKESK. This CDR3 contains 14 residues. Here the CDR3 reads CASSQDLGAYGYTF. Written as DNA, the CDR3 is TGTGCCAGCAGCCAAGATCTGGGGGCTTATGGCTACACCTTC. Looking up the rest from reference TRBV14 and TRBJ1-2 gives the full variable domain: EAGVTQFPSHSVIEKGQTVTLRCDPISGHDNLYWYRRVMGKEIKFLLHFVKESKQDESGMPNNRFLAERTGGTYSTLKVQPAELEDSGVYFCASSQDLGAYGYTFGSGTRLTVV.

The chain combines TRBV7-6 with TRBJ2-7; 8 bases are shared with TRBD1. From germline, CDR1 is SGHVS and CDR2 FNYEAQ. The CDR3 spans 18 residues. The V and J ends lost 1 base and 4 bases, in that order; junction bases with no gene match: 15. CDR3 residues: CASSLESVVGDRGYEQYF. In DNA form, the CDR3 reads TGTGCCAGCAGCTTAGAGTCAGTGGTGGGAGACAGGGGATACGAGCAGTACTTC.